These 14 T cell receptor beta chains originate from one sample sequenced in a study of blood T cell repertoires in COVID-19. Clones were read by immunoSEQ multiplex PCR, and TCRdb kept only the in-frame ones, dropping some. The top ten clones hold around 4.4% of a sample with roughly 230,000 clones, 80% to 85% of them seen once. The sequencing sample was made of peripheral blood. The receptors here all came from a man aged 45-65 years with active or convalescent COVID-19.

The rearrangement links TRBV19 to TRBJ2-6; 8 bases fit TRBD1. CDR3 length: 17 amino acids. The germline gives CDR1 LNHDA, CDR2 SQIVND (reference sequence). V gave up 10 bases and J gave up 0 bases; unmatched junction bases: 11. The CDR3 DNA sequence: TGTGCCACTCCCTCGGGACAGGACTACTCTGGGGCCAACGTCCTGACTTTC. Its protein is CATPSGQDYSGANVLTF.

The genes are TRBV7-9 and TRBJ2-1; 14 bases map to TRBD2. V lost 5 bases, J lost 9 bases, and 9 bases stayed unmatched. The germline CDR1 and CDR2 sequences are SEHNR and FQNEAQ (reference sequence). This CDR3 is built from 16 residues. The CDR3 DNA is TGTGCCAGCAGCGCCCTGGGACTAGCGGGGGTTCGTGAGCAGTTCTTC. Amino acid sequence: CASSALGLAGVREQFF.

The chain uses TRBV2 and TRBJ2-2, with 9 bases lining up with TRBD2. V was pared by 5 bases and J by 5 bases, with 9 bases of the junction left unmatched. Germline-derived CDR1 and CDR2 are SNHLY and FYNNEI. The CDR3 covers 16 residues. CDR3 residues: CASSSTSGVGTGELFF. For the CDR3, the DNA is TGTGCCAGCAGTTCGACTAGCGGAGTAGGGACCGGGGAGCTGTTTTTT.

J is TRBJ2-5 and V is TRBV12-3 or TRBV12-4, with no clear D. CDR3 size: 13 residues. Trimming took off 6 bases at V and 5 bases at J, with 13 bases between the two ends. The CDR3 bases are TGTGCCAGCAGCCTACTGAAACCGGAGACCCAGTACTTC. It codes for CASSLLKPETQYF.

The J gene is TRBJ2-7, the V gene TRBV10-3; 8 positions agree with TRBD2. With V trimmed by 2 bases and J by 3 bases, 3 bases remained unmatched. This CDR3 spans 14 amino acids. CDR1 is ENHRY and CDR2 is SYGVKD in the germline V gene. This CDR3 is CAISEAGGFYEQYF. DNA for the CDR3: TGTGCCATCAGTGAGGCGGGGGGATTCTACGAGCAGTACTTC.

The V gene is TRBV28, the J gene TRBJ1-5; no firm D call. Looked up from germline, CDR1 is MDHEN and CDR2 is SYDVKM. The CDR3 runs to 14 residues. Between the trimmed V and J ends, which lost 1 base and 1 base, there was a span of 5 bases. CDR3 sequence (DNA): TGTGCCAGCAGTTTATCGGGAAGCAATCAGCCCCAGCATTTT. Protein product: CASSLSGSNQPQHF.

V is TRBV5-6 and J is TRBJ2-1, with TRBD1 matching over 7 bases. Germline values: CDR1 SGHDT, CDR2 YYEEEE. The CDR3 runs to 15 residues. The V gene end was trimmed by 0 bases and the J gene end by 2 bases; junction bases not matched to a gene: 2. The CDR3 loop is CASSLGDRPYNEQFF. As DNA, the CDR3 is TGTGCCAGCAGCTTGGGGGACAGACCCTACAATGAGCAGTTCTTC.

The genes are TRBV5-1 and TRBJ1-3; D call uncertain. In germline, CDR1 is SGHRS, CDR2 YFSETQ. With 3 bases removed from V and 4 bases from J, the gap between germline ends came to 14 bases. This CDR3 is built from 15 residues. CDR3 nucleotides: TGCGCCAGCAGCTCCACGACTGACCCGGGAAACACCATATATTTT. Translation gives CASSSTTDPGNTIYF.

The gene calls are TRBV21-1 and TRBJ2-7; TRBD1 is the table's D call, not checked against the DNA. TRBV21-1 is annotated as a pseudogene. This CDR3 contains 15 residues. DNA for the CDR3: TGTGCCAGCAGCCCCGGACAGGAACGCTCCTACGAGCAGTACTTC. This sequence encodes CASSPGQERSYEQYF.

J is TRBJ1-4 and V is TRBV7-8, with D unclear. The germline V gene has CDR1 SGHVS and CDR2 FQNEAQ. V lost 4 bases and J 8 bases, leaving 14 bases between the germline ends. The CDR3 consists of 14 residues. CDR3 coding DNA: TGTGCCAGCAGCTCTTTCTCACCGGGGGAAAAACTGTTTTTT. This encodes CASSSFSPGEKLFF.

The chain has TRBV7-9 and TRBJ1-2; 10 nucleotides match TRBD1. CDR3 size: 14 residues. Germline V gene data show CDR1 as SEHNR and CDR2 as FQNEAQ (reference sequence). With 1 base clipped from V and 8 bases from J, the junction kept 4 bases outside the gene matches. The CDR3 loop is CASSLERDRGGYTF. The CDR3 bases are TGTGCCAGCAGCTTAGAAAGGGACAGGGGCGGCTACACCTTC.

This clone was seen once. The chain couples TRBV21-1 to TRBJ2-6; the table calls TRBD1, which could not be checked here. TRBV21-1 counts as a pseudogene. The CDR3 extends over 17 amino acids. The DNA of the CDR3 is TGTGCCAGCAGCGCGGACAGGCAACACTCTGGGGCCAACGTCCTGACTTTC. It translates to CASSADRQHSGANVLTF.

V usage is TRBV5-1 and J usage is TRBJ2-1; TRBD1 might be the D (7 bases). This CDR3 has 15 amino acids. Trimming took off 4 bases at V and 5 bases at J, with 16 bases between the two ends. In germline, CDR1 is SGHRS, CDR2 YFSETQ. The CDR3 sequence is CASSTSRGRNNEQFF. CDR3 sequence (DNA): TGCGCCAGCAGCACCTCCAGGGGGAGGAACAATGAGCAGTTCTTC. Filled out from reference TRBV5-1 and TRBJ2-1, the complete variable domain reads KAGVTQTPRYLIKTRGQQVTLSCSPISGHRSVSWYQQTPGQGLQFLFEYFSETQRNKGNFPGRFSGRQFSNSRSEMNVSTLELGDSALYLCASSTSRGRNNEQFFGPGTRLTVL.

This clone was seen once. The DNA of the CDR3 is TGTGCCACCTCCCCCGGCGGGGGCCACTACAATGAGCAGTTCTTC. Its translation is CATSPGGGHYNEQFF. The chain combines TRBV5-5 with TRBJ2-1, with a tentative D call TRBD2 (7 bases). The V gene's germline CDR1 is SGHKS and CDR2 YYEKEE (reference sequence). Trimming took 9 bases from V and 3 from J, leaving 19 bases between them. The CDR3 sequence is 15 residues long.